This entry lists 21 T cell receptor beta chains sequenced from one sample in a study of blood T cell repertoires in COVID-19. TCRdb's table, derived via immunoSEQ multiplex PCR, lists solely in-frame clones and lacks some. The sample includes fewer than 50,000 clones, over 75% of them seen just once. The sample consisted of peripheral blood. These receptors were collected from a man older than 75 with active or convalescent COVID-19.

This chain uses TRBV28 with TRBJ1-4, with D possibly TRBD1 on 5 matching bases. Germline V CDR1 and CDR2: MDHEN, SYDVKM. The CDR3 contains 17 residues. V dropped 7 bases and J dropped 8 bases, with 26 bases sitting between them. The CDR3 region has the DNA TGTGCCAGCAAGACATATACTCGGGGGGTTGTAGAAGAAAAACTGTTTTTT. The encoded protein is CASKTYTRGVVEEKLFF.

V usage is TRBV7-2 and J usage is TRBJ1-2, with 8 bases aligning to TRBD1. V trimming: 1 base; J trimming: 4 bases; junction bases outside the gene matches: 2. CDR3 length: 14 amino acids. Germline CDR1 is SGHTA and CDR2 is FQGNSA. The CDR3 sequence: CASSLEGQAYGYTF. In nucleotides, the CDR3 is TGTGCCAGCAGCTTAGAGGGACAGGCCTATGGCTACACCTTC. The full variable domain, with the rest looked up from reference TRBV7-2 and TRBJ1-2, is GAGVSQSPSNKVTEKGKDVELRCDPISGHTALYWYRQSLGQGLEFLIYFQGNSAPDKSGLPSDRFSAERTGGSVSTLTIQRTQQEDSAVYLCASSLEGQAYGYTFGSGTRLTVV.

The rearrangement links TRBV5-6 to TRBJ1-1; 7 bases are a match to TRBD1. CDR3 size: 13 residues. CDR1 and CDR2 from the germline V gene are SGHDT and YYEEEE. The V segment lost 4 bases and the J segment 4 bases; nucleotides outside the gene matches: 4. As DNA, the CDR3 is TGTGCCAGCAGCGGAACAGGGGTCACTGAAGCTTTCTTT. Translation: CASSGTGVTEAFF.

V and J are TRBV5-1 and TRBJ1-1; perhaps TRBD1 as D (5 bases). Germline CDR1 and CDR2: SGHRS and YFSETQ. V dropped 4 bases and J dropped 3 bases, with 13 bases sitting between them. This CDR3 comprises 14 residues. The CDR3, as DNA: TGCGCCAGCAGCCAGAAGGACATCCACACTGAAGCTTTCTTT. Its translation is CASSQKDIHTEAFF. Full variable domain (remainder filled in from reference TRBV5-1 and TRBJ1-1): KAGVTQTPRYLIKTRGQQVTLSCSPISGHRSVSWYQQTPGQGLQFLFEYFSETQRNKGNFPGRFSGRQFSNSRSEMNVSTLELGDSALYLCASSQKDIHTEAFFGQGTRLTVV.

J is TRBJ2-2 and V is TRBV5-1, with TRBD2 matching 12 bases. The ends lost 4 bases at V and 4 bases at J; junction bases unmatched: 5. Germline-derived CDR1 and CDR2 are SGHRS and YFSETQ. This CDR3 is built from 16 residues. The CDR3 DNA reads TGCGCCAGCAGCCTAGCGGGAGGGCCGAGCACCGGGGAGCTGTTTTTT. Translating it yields CASSLAGGPSTGELFF.

CDR3: CASDGQGFEKLFF. For the CDR3, the DNA is TGTGCCAGCGATGGACAGGGCTTCGAAAAACTGTTTTTT. The chain combines TRBV2 with TRBJ1-4; 8 bases match TRBD1. In germline, CDR1 is SNHLY, CDR2 FYNNEI. V gave up 8 bases and J gave up 8 bases; unmatched junction bases: 7. This CDR3 comprises 13 residues.

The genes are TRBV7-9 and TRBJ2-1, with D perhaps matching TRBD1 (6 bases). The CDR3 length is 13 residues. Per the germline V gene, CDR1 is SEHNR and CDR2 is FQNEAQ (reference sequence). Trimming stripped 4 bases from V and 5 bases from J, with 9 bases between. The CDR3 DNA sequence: TGTGCCAGCAGCTCGCAGGGGAACAATGAGCAGTTCTTC. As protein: CASSSQGNNEQFF.

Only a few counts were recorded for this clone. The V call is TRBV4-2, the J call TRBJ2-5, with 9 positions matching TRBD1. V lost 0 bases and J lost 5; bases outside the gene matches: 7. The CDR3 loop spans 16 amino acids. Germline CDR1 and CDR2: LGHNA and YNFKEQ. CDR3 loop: CASSQDKGQGGETQYF. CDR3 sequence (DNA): TGTGCCAGCAGCCAAGATAAGGGACAGGGAGGGGAGACCCAGTACTTC.

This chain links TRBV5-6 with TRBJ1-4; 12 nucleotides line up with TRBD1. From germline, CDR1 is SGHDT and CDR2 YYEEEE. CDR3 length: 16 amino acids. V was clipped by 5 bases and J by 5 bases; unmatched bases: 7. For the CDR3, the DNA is TGTGCCAGCAGTACCGGGACAGGGGGCTTAAATGAAAAACTGTTTTTT. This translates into CASSTGTGGLNEKLFF.

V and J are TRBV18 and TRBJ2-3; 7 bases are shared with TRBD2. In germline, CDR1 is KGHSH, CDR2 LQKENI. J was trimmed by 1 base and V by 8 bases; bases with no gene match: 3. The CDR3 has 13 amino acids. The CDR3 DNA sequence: TGTGCCAGCCGGGGGGTAGGCACAGATACGCAGTATTTT. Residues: CASRGVGTDTQYF.

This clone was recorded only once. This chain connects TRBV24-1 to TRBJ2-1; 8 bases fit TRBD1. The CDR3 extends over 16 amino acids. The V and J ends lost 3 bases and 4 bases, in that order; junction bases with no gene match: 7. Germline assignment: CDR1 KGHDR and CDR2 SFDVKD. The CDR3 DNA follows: TGTGCCACCAGTGATATAGGGACAGGACAGTACAATGAGCAGTTCTTC. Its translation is CATSDIGTGQYNEQFF.

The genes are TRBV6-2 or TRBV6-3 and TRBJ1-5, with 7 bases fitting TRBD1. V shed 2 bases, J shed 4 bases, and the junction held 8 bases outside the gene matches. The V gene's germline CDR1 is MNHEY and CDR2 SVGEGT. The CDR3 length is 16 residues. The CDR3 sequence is CASSYTGTVRNQPQHF. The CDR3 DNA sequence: TGTGCCAGCAGTTACACGGGGACAGTTCGAAATCAGCCCCAGCATTTT.

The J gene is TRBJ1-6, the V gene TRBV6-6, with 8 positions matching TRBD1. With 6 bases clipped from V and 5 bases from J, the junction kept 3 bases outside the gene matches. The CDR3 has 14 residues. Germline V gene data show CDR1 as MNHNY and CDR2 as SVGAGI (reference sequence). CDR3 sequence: CASRKGQDNSPLHF. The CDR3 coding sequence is TGTGCCAGCAGAAAGGGACAGGATAATTCACCCCTCCACTTT.

CDR3 sequence (DNA): TGTGCCAGCAGCGTCCGGGACAGGGATTCACCCCTCCACTTT. Translating it yields CASSVRDRDSPLHF. The chain recombines TRBV9 with TRBJ1-6; 9 bases are a match to TRBD1. The ends lost 2 bases at V and 8 bases at J; junction bases unmatched: 2. The V gene's germline CDR1 is SGDLS and CDR2 YYNGEE. The length of the CDR3 is 14 residues.

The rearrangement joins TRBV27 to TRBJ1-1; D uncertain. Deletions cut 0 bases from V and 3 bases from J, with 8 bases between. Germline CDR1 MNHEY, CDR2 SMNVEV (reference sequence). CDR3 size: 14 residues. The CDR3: CASSLSRGYTEAFF. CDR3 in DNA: TGTGCCAGCAGTTTATCGAGAGGTTACACTGAAGCTTTCTTT.

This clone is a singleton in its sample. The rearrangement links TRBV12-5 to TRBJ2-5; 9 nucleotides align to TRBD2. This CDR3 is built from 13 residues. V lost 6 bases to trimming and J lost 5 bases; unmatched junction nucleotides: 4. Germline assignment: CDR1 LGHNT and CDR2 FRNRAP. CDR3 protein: CASGKLAGETQYF. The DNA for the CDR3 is TGTGCTAGTGGAAAGCTAGCGGGGGAGACCCAGTACTTC.

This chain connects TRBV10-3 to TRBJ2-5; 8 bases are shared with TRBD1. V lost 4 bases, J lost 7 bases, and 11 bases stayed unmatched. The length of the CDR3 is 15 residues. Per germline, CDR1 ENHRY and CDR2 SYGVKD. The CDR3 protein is CAISGSDRDAVTQYF. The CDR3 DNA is TGTGCCATCAGTGGATCGGACAGGGACGCGGTGACCCAGTACTTC.

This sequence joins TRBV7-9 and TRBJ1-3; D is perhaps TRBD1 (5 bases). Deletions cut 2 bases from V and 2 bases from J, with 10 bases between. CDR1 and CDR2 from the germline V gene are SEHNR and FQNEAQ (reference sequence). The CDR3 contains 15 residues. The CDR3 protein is CASSLMTAPGNTIYF. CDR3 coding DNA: TGTGCCAGCAGCTTAATGACAGCCCCTGGAAACACCATATATTTT.

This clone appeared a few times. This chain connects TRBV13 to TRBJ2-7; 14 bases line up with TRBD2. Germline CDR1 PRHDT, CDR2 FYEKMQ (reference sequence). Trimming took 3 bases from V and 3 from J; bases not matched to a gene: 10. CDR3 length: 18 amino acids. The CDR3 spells CASSFGTSGGPYYYEQYF. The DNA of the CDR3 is TGTGCCAGCAGCTTTGGGACTAGCGGGGGCCCGTATTACTACGAGCAGTACTTC.

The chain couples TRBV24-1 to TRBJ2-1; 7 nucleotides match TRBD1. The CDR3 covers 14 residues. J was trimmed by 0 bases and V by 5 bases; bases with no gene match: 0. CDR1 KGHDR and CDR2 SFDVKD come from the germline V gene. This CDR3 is CATSAGGSYNEQFF. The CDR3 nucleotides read TGTGCCACCAGTGCAGGGGGCTCCTACAATGAGCAGTTCTTC.

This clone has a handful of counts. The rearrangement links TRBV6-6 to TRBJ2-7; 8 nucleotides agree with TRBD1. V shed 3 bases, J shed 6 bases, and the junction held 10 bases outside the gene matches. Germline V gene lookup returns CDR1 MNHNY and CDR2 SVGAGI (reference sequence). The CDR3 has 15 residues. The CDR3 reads CASSYVGQVVGEQYF. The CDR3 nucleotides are TGTGCCAGCAGTTATGTGGGACAGGTAGTTGGCGAGCAGTACTTC.